The present TCR beta chain was sequenced within a study of T cell responses to AZD1222 COVID-19 vaccine. Points on this clone: Its antigen is currently unknown.

Study-wide points: In all cases, repertoires were sampled only after the peak T cell response.

Clones were sequenced by immunoSEQ multiplex PCR, and TCRdb holds only the in-frame ones, with some missing. The sample includes approximately 100,000 clones, approximately 90% seen only once; the top ten take 5.2%. The V gene end was trimmed by 4 bases and the J gene end by 2 bases; junction bases not matched to a gene: 13. The CDR3 has 20 residues. In germline, CDR1 is SGHRS, CDR2 YFSETQ. The rearrangement links TRBV5-1 to TRBJ2-6, with 12 nucleotides matching TRBD1. This specimen consisted of peripheral blood, obtained on day 0 of AZD1222 vaccination. The sequence was obtained from an adult in good health. The CDR3 loop reads CASSRRIPGQGAAGANVLTF. DNA of the CDR3: TGCGCCAGCAGCCGAAGAATACCGGGACAGGGGGCAGCTGGGGCCAACGTCCTGACTTTC. The variable domain in full, completed from reference TRBV5-1 and TRBJ2-6, reads KAGVTQTPRYLIKTRGQQVTLSCSPISGHRSVSWYQQTPGQGLQFLFEYFSETQRNKGNFPGRFSGRQFSNSRSEMNVSTLELGDSALYLCASSRRIPGQGAAGANVLTFGAGSRLTVL.